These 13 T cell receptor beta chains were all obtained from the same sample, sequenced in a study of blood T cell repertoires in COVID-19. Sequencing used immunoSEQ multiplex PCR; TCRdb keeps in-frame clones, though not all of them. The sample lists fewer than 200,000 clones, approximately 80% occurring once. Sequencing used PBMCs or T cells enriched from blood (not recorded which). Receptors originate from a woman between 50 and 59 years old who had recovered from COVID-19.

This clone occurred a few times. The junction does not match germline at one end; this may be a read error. The DNA for the CDR3 is TGTGCCAGAAGTTGGACTAGAAAGGGGATTTCCTACGAGCAGTACTTC. Its translation is CARSWTRKGISYEQYF. This chain connects TRBV27 to TRBJ2-7, with TRBD2 matching over 7 bases. The CDR3 runs 16 residues. Germline CDR1 MNHEY, CDR2 SMNVEV (reference sequence).

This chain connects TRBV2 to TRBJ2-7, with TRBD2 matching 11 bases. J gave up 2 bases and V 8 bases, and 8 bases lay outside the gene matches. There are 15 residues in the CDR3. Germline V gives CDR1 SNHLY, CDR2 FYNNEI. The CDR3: CASQGLAEGAYEQYF. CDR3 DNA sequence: TGTGCCAGCCAGGGACTAGCGGAAGGGGCCTACGAGCAGTACTTC.

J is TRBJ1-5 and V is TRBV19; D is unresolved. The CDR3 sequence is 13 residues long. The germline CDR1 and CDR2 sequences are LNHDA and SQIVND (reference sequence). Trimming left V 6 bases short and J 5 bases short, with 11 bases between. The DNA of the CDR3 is TGTGCCAGTAGGGAGGGCTCCTATCAGCCCCAGCATTTT. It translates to CASREGSYQPQHF.

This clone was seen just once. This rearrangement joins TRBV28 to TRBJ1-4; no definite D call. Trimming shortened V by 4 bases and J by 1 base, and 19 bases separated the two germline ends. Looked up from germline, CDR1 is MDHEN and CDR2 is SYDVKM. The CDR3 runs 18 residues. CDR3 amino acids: CASSSFRAGVGTNEKLFF. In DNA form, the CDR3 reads TGTGCCAGCAGTTCCTTCCGGGCGGGCGTCGGAACTAATGAAAAACTGTTTTTT.

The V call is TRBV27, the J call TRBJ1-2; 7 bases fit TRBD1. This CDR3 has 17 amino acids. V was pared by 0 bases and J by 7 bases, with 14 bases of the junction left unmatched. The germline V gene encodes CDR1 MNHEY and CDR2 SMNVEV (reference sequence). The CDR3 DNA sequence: TGTGCCAGCAGTTTATCAGGGGGAAGGGGGCGAAGCGGTGGCTACACCTTC. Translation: CASSLSGGRGRSGGYTF.

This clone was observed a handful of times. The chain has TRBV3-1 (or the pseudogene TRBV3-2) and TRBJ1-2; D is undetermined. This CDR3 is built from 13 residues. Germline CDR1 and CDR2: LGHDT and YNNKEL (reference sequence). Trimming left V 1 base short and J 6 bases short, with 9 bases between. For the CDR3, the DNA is TGTGCCAGCAGCCAAGCGGGTCACAATGGCTACACCTTC. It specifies CASSQAGHNGYTF.

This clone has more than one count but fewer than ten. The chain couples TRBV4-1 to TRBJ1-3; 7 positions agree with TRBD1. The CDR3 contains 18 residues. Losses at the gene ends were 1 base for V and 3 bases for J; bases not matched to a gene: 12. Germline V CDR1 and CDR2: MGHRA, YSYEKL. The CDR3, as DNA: TGCGCCAGCAGCCAAGGGTTCCAGGGGGATCTCTTTGGAAACACCATATATTTT. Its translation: CASSQGFQGDLFGNTIYF.

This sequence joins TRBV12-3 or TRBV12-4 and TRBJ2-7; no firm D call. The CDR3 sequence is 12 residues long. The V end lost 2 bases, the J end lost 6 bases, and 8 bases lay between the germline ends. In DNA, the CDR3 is TGTGCCAGCAGTTTACCCGTCGGCGAGCAGTACTTC. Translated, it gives CASSLPVGEQYF.

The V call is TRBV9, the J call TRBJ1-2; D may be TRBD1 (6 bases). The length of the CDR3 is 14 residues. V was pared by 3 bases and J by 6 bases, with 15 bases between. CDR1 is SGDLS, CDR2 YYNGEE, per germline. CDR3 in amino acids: CASSAGAGDNGYTF. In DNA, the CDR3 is TGTGCCAGCAGCGCCGGGGCAGGGGATAATGGCTACACCTTC.

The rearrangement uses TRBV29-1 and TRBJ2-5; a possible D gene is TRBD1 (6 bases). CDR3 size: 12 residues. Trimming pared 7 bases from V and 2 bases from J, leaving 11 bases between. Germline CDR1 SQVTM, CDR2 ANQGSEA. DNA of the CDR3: TGCAGCGCTCGCGGACAGCAAGAGACCCAGTACTTC. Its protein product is CSARGQQETQYF.

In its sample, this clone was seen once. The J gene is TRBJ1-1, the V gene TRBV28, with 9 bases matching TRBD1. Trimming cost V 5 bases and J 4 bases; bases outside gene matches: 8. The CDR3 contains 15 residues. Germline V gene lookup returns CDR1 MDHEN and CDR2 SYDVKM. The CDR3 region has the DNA TGTGCCAGCAGTCGAGGGGACAGGGCCGGCACTGAAGCTTTCTTT. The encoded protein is CASSRGDRAGTEAFF.

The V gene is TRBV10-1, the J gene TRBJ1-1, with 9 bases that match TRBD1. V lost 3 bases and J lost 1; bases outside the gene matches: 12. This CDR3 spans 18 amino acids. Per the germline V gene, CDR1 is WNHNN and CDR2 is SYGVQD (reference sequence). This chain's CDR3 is CASSDGSTGGAQNTEAFF. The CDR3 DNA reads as TGCGCCAGCAGTGATGGATCGACAGGGGGGGCTCAGAACACTGAAGCTTTCTTT.

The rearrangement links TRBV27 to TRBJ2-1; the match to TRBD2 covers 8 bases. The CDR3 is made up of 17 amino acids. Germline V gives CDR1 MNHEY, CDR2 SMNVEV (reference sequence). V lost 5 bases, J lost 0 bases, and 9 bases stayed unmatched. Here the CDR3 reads CASSPRTSSSSYNEQFF. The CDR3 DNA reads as TGTGCCAGCAGTCCCCGGACTAGCTCATCCTCCTACAATGAGCAGTTCTTC.